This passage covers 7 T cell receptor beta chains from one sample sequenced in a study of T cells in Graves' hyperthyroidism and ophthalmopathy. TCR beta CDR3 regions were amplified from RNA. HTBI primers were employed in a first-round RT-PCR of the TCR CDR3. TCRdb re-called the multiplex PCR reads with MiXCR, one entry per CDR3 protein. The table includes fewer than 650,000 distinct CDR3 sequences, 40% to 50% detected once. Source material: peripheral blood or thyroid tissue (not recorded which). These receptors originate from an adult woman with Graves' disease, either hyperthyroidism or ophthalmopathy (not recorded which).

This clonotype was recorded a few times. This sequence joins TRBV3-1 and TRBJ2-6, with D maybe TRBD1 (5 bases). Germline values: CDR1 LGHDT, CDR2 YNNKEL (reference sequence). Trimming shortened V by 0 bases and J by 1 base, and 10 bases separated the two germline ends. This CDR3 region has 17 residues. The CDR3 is CASSQELTASGANVLTF. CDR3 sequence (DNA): TGTGCCAGCAGCCAAGAGCTGACAGCTTCTGGGGCCAACGTCCTGACTTTC.

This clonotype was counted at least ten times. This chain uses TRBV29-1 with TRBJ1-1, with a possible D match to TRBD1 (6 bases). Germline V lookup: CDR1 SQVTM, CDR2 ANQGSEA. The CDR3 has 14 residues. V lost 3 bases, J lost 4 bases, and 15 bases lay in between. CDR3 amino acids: CSVDLGGEGTEAFF. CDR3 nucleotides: TGCAGCGTTGATTTGGGGGGCGAGGGCACTGAAGCTTTCTTT.

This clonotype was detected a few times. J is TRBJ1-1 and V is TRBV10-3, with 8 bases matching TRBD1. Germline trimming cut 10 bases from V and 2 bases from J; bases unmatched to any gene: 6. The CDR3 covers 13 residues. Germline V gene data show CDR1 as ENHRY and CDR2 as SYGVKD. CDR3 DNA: TGTGCCACGACAGGGGACATCAACACTGAAGCTTTCTTT. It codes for CATTGDINTEAFF.

CDR3 amino acids: CASSDRELGSQHF. CDR3 bases: TGTGCCAGCAGTGACCGGGAACTAGGGTCCCAGCATTTT. The chain is built from TRBV2 and TRBJ1-5; D ambiguous. The germline CDR1 and CDR2 sequences are SNHLY and FYNNEI. Trimming shortened V by 3 bases and J by 11 bases, and 14 bases separated the two germline ends. The CDR3 runs 13 residues.

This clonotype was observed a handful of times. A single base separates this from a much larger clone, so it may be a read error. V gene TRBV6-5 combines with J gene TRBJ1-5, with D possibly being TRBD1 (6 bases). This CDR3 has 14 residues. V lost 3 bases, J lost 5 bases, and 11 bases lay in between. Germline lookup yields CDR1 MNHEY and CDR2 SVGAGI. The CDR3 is CASSYQGQDQPQHF. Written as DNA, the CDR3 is TGTGCCAGCAGTTATCAGGGGCAGGATCAGCCCCAGCATTTT.

In nucleotides, the CDR3 is TGTGCGACAAACGGGGGTGGGGGTCCCCTCACTGAAGCTTTCTTT. Translation gives CATNGGGGPLTEAFF. V gene TRBV27 combines with J gene TRBJ1-1, with D possibly TRBD1 on 5 matching bases. This CDR3 has 15 residues. The germline V gene encodes CDR1 MNHEY and CDR2 SMNVEV (reference sequence).

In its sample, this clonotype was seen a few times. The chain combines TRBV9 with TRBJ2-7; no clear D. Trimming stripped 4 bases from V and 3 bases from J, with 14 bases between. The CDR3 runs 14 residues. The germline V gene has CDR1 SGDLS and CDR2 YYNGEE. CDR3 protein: CASSPQQEHYEQYF. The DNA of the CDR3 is TGTGCCAGCAGCCCCCAGCAGGAACACTACGAGCAGTACTTC.